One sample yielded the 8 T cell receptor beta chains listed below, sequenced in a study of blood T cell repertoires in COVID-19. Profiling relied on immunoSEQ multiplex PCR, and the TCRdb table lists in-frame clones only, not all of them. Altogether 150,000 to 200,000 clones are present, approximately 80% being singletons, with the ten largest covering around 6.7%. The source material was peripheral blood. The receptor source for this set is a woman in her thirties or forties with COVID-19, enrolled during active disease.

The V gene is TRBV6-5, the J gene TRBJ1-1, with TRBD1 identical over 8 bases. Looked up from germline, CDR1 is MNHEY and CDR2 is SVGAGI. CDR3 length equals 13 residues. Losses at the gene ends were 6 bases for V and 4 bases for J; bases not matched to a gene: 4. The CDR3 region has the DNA TGTGCCAGCAGGGACAGGGCGGCCACTGAAGCTTTCTTT. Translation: CASRDRAATEAFF.

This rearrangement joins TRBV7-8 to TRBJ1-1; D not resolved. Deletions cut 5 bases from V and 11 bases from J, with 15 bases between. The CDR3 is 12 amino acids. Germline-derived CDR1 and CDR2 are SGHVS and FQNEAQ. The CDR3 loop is CASSPAPGYAFF. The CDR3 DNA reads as TGTGCCAGCAGCCCCGCCCCGGGGTACGCTTTCTTT.

The CDR3: CASGTGLAGVLETQYF. CDR3 nucleotides: TGTGCCAGCGGAACGGGACTAGCGGGAGTTCTAGAGACCCAGTACTTC. V gene TRBV5-5 combines with J gene TRBJ2-5; 14 bases are shared with TRBD2. The CDR3 has 16 amino acids. Unmatched junction bases numbered 9, after V lost 7 bases and J lost 4 bases. Germline V gives CDR1 SGHKS, CDR2 YYEKEE (reference sequence).

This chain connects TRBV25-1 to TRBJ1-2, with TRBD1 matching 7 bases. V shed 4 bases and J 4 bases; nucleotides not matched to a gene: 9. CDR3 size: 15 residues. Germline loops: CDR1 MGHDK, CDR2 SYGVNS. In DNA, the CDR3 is TGTGCCAGCAGTGTAACCGGGACAGCATTCTATGGCTACACCTTC. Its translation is CASSVTGTAFYGYTF.

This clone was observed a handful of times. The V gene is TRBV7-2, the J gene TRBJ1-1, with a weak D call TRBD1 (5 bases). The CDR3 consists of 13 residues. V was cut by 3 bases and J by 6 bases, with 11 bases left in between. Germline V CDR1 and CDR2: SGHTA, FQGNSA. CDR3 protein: CASSFFRVPEAFF. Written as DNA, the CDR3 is TGTGCCAGCAGCTTTTTCAGGGTTCCTGAAGCTTTCTTT.

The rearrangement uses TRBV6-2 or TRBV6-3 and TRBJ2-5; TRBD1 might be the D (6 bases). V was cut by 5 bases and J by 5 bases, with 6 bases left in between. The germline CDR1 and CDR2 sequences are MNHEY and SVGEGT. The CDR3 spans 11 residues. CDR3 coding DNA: TGTGCCAGCAGTCAGGGGGAGACCCAGTACTTC. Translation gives CASSQGETQYF.

CDR3 loop: CASSENSNYEKLFF. The CDR3 DNA is TGTGCCAGCAGCGAGAACAGTAACTATGAAAAACTGTTTTTT. The chain joins TRBV21-1 to TRBJ1-4; whether TRBD1, the table's D call, matches the DNA was not checked. TRBV21-1 is a documented pseudogene. This CDR3 comprises 14 residues.

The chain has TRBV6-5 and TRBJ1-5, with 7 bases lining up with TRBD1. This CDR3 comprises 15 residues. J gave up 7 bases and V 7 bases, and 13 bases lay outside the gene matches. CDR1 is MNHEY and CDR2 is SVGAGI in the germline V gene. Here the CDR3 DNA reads TGTGCCAGCACCGGAGGTGTGGGACAGCTGCAGCCCCAGCATTTT. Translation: CASTGGVGQLQPQHF.